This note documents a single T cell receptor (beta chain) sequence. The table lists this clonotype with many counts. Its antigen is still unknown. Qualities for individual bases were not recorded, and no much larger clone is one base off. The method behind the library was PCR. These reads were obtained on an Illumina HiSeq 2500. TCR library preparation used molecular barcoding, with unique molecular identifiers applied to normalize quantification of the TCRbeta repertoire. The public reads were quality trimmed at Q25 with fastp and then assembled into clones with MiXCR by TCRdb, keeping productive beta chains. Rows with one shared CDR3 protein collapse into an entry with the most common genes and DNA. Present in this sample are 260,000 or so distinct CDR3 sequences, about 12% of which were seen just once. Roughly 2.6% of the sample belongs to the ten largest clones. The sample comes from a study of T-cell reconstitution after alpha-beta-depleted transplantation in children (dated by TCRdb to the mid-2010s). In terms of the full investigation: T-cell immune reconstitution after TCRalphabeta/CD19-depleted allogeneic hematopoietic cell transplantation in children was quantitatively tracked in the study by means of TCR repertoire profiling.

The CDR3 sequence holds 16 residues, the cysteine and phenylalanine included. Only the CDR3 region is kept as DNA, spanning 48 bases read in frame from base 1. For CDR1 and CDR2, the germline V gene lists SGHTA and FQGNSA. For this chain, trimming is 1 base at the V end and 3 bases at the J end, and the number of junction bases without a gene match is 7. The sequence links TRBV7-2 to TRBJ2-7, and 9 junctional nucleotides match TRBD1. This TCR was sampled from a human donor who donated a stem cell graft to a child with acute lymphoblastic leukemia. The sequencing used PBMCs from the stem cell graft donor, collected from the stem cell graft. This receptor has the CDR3 CASSLGTGGFRYEQYF. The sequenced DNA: TGTGCCAGCAGCTTAGGAACAGGGGGCTTTCGCTACGAGCAGTACTTC.